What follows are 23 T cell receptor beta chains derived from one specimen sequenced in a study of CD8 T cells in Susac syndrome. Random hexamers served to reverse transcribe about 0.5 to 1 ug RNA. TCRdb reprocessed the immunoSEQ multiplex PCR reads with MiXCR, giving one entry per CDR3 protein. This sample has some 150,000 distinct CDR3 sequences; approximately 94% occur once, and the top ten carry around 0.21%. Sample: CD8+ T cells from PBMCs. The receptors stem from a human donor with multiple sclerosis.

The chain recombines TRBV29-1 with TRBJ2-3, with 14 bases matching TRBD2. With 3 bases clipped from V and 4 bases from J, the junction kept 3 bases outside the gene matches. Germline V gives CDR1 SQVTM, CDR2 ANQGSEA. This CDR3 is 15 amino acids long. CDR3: CSVEGLAGEADTQYF. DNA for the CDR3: TGCAGCGTTGAGGGACTAGCGGGGGAGGCAGATACGCAGTATTTT.

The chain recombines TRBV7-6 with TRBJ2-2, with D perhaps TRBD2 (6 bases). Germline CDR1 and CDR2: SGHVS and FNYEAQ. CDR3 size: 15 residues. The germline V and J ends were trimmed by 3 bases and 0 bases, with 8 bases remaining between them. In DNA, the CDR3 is TGTGCCAGCAGCTTTGGAGGGGCGAACACCGGGGAGCTGTTTTTT. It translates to CASSFGGANTGELFF. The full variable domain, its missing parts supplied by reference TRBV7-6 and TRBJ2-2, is GAGVSQSPRYKVTKRGQDVALRCDPISGHVSLYWYRQALGQGPEFLTYFNYEAQQDKSGLPNDRFSAERPEGSISTLTIQRTEQRDSAMYRCASSFGGANTGELFFGEGSRLTVL.

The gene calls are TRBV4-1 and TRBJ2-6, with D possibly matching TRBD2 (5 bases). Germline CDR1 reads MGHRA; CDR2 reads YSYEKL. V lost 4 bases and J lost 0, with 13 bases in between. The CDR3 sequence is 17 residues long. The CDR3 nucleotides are TGCGCCAGCAGCCCCGAGGAGGTTACCTCTGGGGCCAACGTCCTGACTTTC. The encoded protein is CASSPEEVTSGANVLTF.

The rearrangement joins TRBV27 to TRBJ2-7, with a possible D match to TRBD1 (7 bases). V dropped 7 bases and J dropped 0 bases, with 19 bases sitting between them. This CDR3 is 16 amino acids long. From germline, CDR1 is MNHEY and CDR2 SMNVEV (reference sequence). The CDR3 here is CASTFRSGDSSYEQYF. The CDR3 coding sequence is TGTGCCAGCACCTTTCGGTCGGGGGACAGCTCCTACGAGCAGTACTTC.

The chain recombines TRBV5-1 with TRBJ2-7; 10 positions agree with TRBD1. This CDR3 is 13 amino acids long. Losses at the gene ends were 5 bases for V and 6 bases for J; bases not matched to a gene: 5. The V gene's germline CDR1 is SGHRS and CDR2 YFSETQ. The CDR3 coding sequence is TGCGCCAGCAGGCCCGGGACAGGGGTCGAGCAGTACTTC. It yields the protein CASRPGTGVEQYF.

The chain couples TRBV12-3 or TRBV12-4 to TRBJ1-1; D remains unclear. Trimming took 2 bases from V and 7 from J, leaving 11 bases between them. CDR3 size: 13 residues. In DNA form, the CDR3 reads TGTGCCAGCAGTTTAAGCGCGGCCCTTGAAGCTTTCTTT. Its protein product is CASSLSAALEAFF.

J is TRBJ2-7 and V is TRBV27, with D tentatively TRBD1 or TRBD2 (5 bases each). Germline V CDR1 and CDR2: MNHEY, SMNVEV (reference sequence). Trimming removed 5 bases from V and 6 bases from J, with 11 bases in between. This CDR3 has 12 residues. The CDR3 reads CASSHPGAEQYF. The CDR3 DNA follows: TGTGCCAGCAGTCATCCCGGGGCCGAGCAGTACTTC.

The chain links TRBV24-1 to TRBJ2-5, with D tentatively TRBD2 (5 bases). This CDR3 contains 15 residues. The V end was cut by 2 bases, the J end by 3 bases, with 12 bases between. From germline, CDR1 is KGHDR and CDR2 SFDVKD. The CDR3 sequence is CATSDSESGEETQYF. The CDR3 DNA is TGTGCCACCAGTGATTCCGAAAGCGGAGAAGAGACCCAGTACTTC.

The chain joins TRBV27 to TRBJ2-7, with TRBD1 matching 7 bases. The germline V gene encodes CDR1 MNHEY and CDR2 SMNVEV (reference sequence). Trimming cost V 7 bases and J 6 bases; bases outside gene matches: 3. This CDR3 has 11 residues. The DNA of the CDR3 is TGTGCCAGCAATACAGGGGCCGAGCAGTACTTC. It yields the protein CASNTGAEQYF.

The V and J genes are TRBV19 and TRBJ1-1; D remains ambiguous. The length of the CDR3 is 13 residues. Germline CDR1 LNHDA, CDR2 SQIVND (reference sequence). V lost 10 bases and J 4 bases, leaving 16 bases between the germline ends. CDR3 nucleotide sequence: TGTGCCACAGGAACACTTTGGGGCACTGAAGCTTTCTTT. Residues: CATGTLWGTEAFF.

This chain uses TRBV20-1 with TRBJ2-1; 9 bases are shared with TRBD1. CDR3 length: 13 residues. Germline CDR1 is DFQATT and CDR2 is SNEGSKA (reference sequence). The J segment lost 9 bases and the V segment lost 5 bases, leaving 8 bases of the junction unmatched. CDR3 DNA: TGCAGTGCTGAGGGACAGGGCATCGGTGAGCAGTTCTTC. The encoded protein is CSAEGQGIGEQFF.

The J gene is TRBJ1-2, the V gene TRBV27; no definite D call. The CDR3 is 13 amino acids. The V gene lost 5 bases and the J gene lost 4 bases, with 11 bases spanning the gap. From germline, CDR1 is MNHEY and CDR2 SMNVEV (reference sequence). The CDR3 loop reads CASSGNAPYGYTF. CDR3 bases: TGTGCCAGCAGTGGGAATGCGCCCTATGGCTACACCTTC.

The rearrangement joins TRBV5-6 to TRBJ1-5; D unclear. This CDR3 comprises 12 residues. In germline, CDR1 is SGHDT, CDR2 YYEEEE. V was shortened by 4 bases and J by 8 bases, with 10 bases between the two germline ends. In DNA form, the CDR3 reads TGTGCCAGCAGCCAACGTAAGGAGCCCCAGCATTTT. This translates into CASSQRKEPQHF.

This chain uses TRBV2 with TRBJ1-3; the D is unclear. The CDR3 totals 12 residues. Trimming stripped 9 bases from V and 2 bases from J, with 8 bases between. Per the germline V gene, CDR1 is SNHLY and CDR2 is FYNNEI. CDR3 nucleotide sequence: TGTGCCAGTGTCGGGGCTGGAAACACCATATATTTT. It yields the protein CASVGAGNTIYF.

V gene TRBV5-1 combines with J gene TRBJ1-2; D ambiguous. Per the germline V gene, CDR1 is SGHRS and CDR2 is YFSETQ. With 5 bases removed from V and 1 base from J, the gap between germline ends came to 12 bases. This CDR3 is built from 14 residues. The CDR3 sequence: CASRSGRINYGYTF. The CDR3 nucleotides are TGCGCCAGCAGATCAGGACGGATTAACTATGGCTACACCTTC.

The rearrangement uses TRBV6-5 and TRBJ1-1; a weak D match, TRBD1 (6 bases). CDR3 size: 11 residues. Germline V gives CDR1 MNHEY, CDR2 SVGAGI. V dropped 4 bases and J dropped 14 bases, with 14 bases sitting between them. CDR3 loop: CASSSGVQEFF. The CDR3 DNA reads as TGTGCCAGCAGTTCAGGGGTTCAGGAATTCTTT.

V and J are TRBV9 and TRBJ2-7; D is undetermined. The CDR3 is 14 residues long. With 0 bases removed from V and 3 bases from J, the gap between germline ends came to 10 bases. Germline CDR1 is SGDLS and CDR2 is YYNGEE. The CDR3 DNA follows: TGTGCCAGCAGCGTAGGGTCCCCGGGCTACGAGCAGTACTTC. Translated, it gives CASSVGSPGYEQYF.

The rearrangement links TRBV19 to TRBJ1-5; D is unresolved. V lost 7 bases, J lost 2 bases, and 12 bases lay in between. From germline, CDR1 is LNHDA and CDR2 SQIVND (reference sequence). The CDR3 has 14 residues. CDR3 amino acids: CASKSGRGNQPQHF. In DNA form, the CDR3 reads TGTGCCAGTAAATCCGGTCGAGGCAATCAGCCCCAGCATTTT.

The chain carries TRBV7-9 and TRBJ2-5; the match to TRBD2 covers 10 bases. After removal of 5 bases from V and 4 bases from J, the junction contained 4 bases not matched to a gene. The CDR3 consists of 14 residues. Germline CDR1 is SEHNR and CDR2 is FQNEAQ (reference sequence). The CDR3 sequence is CASSPSGGGETQYF. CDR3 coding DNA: TGTGCCAGCAGCCCTAGCGGGGGCGGAGAGACCCAGTACTTC.

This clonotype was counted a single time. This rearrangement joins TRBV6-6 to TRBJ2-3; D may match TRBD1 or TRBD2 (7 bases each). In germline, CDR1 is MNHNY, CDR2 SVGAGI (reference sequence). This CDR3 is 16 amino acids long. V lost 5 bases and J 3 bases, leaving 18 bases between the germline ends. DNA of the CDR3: TGTGCCAGCAGTCAGGGCAGGGGGGGTTTGACAGATACGCAGTATTTT. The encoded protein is CASSQGRGGLTDTQYF.

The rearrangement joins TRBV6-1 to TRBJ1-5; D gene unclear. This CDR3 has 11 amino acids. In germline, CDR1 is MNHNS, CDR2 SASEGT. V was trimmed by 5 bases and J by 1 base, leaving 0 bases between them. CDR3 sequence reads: CASSSNQPQHF. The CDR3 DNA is TGTGCCAGCAGTAGCAATCAGCCCCAGCATTTT.

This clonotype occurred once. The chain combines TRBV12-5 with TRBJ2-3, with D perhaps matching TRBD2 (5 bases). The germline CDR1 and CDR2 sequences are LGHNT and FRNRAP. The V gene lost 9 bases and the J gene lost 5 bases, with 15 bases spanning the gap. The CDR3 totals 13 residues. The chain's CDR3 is CASTIGELDTQYF. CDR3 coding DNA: TGTGCTAGCACGATCGGGGAGTTAGATACGCAGTATTTT. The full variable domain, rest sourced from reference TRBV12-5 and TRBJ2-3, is DARVTQTPRHKVTEMGQEVTMRCQPILGHNTVFWYRQTMMQGLELLAYFRNRAPLDDSGMPKDRFSAEMPDATLATLKIQPSEPRDSAVYFCASTIGELDTQYFGPGTRLTVL.

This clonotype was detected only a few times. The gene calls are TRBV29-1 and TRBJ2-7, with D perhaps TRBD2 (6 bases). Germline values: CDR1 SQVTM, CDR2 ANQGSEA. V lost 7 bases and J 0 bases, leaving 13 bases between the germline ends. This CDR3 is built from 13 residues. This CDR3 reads CSALDGSSYEQYF. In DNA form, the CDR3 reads TGCAGCGCCCTGGACGGGAGCTCCTACGAGCAGTACTTC.